A single sample is the source of the 32 T cell receptor beta chains below, sequenced in a study of CD8+CD57+ T cells in acquired aplastic anemia. The TCR beta profiling, which covered VDJ combination and CDR3 sequence, was carried out using genomic DNA as the template. TCRdb re-derived calls from the reads in MiXCR, one entry per CDR3 protein. The sample holds under 250,000 distinct CDR3 sequences; more than 55% are singletons and the top ten take 58%. The patients chosen for sequencing had shown expansion of CD8+CD57+ cells (detected by flow cytometry). The sample comprised sorted CD4+, CD8+, or CD8+CD57+ T cells (not recorded which) from PBMCs. All receptors derive from a human donor with aplastic anemia.

The table lists this clonotype with many counts. The V call is TRBV15, the J call TRBJ1-1, with 8 bases aligning to TRBD1. Germline V lookup: CDR1 LNHNV, CDR2 YYDKDF (reference sequence). The CDR3 has 17 residues. With V trimmed by 2 bases and J by 0 bases, 8 bases remained unmatched. CDR3 sequence (DNA): TGTGCCACCAGCAGACCATTTCCGGGACAGGTGAACACTGAAGCTTTCTTT. This encodes CATSRPFPGQVNTEAFF.

This clonotype was detected only a few times. One end of the junction varies from germline; a read error may be responsible. The DNA for the CDR3 is TGTGCCAGCAGCTTAGGGGGACGGTCCCCAGATTTC. Its protein product is CASSLGGRSPDF. V is TRBV11-2 and J is TRBJ2-7; either TRBD1 or TRBD2 may supply D (5 bases each). CDR3 length: 12 amino acids. CDR1 SGHAT and CDR2 FQNNGV come from the germline V gene.

This chain uses TRBV14 with TRBJ1-3; 8 bases match TRBD1. Trimming at V came to 0 bases and at J to 2 bases, leaving 12 bases not matched to a gene. Per the germline V gene, CDR1 is SGHDN and CDR2 is FVKESK. The CDR3 runs 19 residues. CDR3 sequence: CASSQEGQDSVGPGNTIYF. DNA of the CDR3: TGTGCCAGCAGCCAAGAGGGACAGGATTCGGTAGGCCCTGGAAACACCATATATTTT.

Concerning this clonotype: Germline is not matched at one junction end, which may reflect a read error. The CDR3 sequence: CAGRGVDNSYEQYF. The CDR3 nucleotides are TGCGCCGGCAGGGGAGTGGACAACTCCTACGAGCAGTACTTC. The chain employs TRBV10-2 and TRBJ2-7; D is possibly TRBD1 (6 bases). The germline gives CDR1 WSHSY, CDR2 SAAADI. The CDR3 loop spans 14 amino acids.

This chain links TRBV19 with TRBJ1-1; no clear D. This CDR3 region has 11 residues. Germline V lookup: CDR1 LNHDA, CDR2 SQIVND (reference sequence). The V end lost 7 bases, the J end lost 5 bases, and 8 bases lay between the germline ends. The CDR3 reads CASKARTEAFF. DNA for the CDR3: TGTGCCAGTAAAGCGCGGACTGAAGCTTTCTTT.

This clonotype was recorded many times. This chain links TRBV5-1 with TRBJ1-1; tentative D call: TRBD1 (6 bases). There are 12 residues in the CDR3. Germline V gives CDR1 SGHRS, CDR2 YFSETQ. Deletions cut 5 bases from V and 1 base from J, with 6 bases between. The CDR3 DNA reads TGCGCCAGCAGACAGGGGAACACTGAAGCTTTCTTT. Translating gives CASRQGNTEAFF.

The chain carries TRBV7-9 and TRBJ2-7; D tentatively fits TRBD1 or TRBD2 (5 bases each). The CDR3 consists of 13 residues. The germline V gene encodes CDR1 SEHNR and CDR2 FQNEAQ (reference sequence). The V end lost 4 bases, the J end lost 7 bases, and 14 bases lay between the germline ends. The CDR3 sequence is CASSSLGAREQYF. The CDR3 region has the DNA TGTGCCAGCAGCTCCCTCGGGGCTCGGGAGCAGTACTTC.

The gene calls are TRBV5-1 and TRBJ1-6, with a weak D call TRBD1 (5 bases). Between the trimmed V and J ends, which lost 2 bases and 6 bases, there was a span of 15 bases. The CDR3 covers 16 residues. The V gene's germline CDR1 is SGHRS and CDR2 YFSETQ. CDR3 residues: CASSLREIGGNSPLHF. For the CDR3, the DNA is TGCGCCAGCAGCTTACGTGAGATCGGGGGTAATTCACCCCTCCACTTT. Drawing the rest from reference TRBV5-1 and TRBJ1-6, the complete variable domain is KAGVTQTPRYLIKTRGQQVTLSCSPISGHRSVSWYQQTPGQGLQFLFEYFSETQRNKGNFPGRFSGRQFSNSRSEMNVSTLELGDSALYLCASSLREIGGNSPLHFGNGTRLTVT.

The gene calls are TRBV12-3 or TRBV12-4 and TRBJ1-5; D is undetermined. The V gene lost 4 bases and the J gene lost 3 bases, with 16 bases spanning the gap. This CDR3 is 16 amino acids long. This CDR3 is CASSSPGSEVNQPQHF. The CDR3 bases are TGTGCCAGCAGTTCCCCCGGTTCGGAGGTCAATCAGCCCCAGCATTTT.

The V call is TRBV15, the J call TRBJ2-7; TRBD2 aligns across 10 bases. Trimming took 2 bases from V and 2 from J; bases not matched to a gene: 3. From germline, CDR1 is LNHNV and CDR2 YYDKDF (reference sequence). The length of the CDR3 is 15 residues. The DNA of the CDR3 is TGTGCCACCAGCAGATTAGCGGGAGGTCCCTACGAGCAGTACTTC. Protein product: CATSRLAGGPYEQYF.

This clonotype occurred many times. This chain links TRBV7-9 with TRBJ2-5; D may match TRBD1 or TRBD2 (5 bases each). The CDR3 has 15 amino acids. Deletions cut 1 base from V and 0 bases from J, with 9 bases between. The V gene's germline CDR1 is SEHNR and CDR2 FQNEAQ (reference sequence). For the CDR3, the DNA is TGTGCCAGCAGCTTAGGGGTGGGGGACCAAGAGACCCAGTACTTC. Translated, it gives CASSLGVGDQETQYF.

This chain connects TRBV5-5 to TRBJ2-5; D is unresolved. The CDR3 consists of 14 residues. Germline CDR1 is SGHKS and CDR2 is YYEKEE (reference sequence). The germline V and J ends were trimmed by 1 base and 1 base, with 8 bases remaining between them. In nucleotides, the CDR3 is TGTGCCAGCAGCTTGATCCGTACCCAAGAGACCCAGTACTTC. Translation: CASSLIRTQETQYF. The variable domain in full, completed from reference TRBV5-5 and TRBJ2-5, reads DAGVTQSPTHLIKTRGQQVTLRCSPISGHKSVSWYQQVLGQGPQFIFQYYEKEERGRGNFPDRFSARQFPNYSSELNVNALLLGDSALYLCASSLIRTQETQYFGPGTRLLVL.

This chain links TRBV2 with TRBJ2-7; TRBD1 might be the D (6 bases). Looked up from germline, CDR1 is SNHLY and CDR2 is FYNNEI. This CDR3 has 14 amino acids. Trimming pared 8 bases from V and 2 bases from J, leaving 16 bases between. Here the CDR3 reads CASGSGQGPYEQYF. The CDR3 DNA reads TGTGCCAGCGGATCGGGACAAGGTCCCTACGAGCAGTACTTC.

CDR3 DNA sequence: TGCGCCAGCAGCCGGGGACATAGCAATCAGCCCCAGCATTTT. This translates into CASSRGHSNQPQHF. The chain recombines TRBV10-1 with TRBJ1-5, with D maybe TRBD1 (6 bases). V was trimmed by 6 bases and J by 0 bases, leaving 9 bases between them. The CDR3 totals 14 residues. Germline assignment: CDR1 WNHNN and CDR2 SYGVQD (reference sequence).

The genes are TRBV5-1 and TRBJ1-2, with 8 bases identical to TRBD1. This CDR3 region has 19 residues. Germline V gene data show CDR1 as SGHRS and CDR2 as YFSETQ. The trim removed 4 bases at V and 4 bases at J, leaving 21 bases unmatched. Here the CDR3 reads CASSPTGTGNHRHVYGYTF. CDR3 DNA sequence: TGCGCCAGCAGCCCGACTGGGACAGGCAACCACCGGCATGTCTATGGCTACACCTTC.

This clonotype was seen at least ten times. The J gene is TRBJ1-6, the V gene TRBV27; D possibly corresponds to TRBD1 (6 bases). The CDR3 consists of 15 residues. V was cut by 4 bases and J by 9 bases, with 16 bases left in between. CDR1 MNHEY and CDR2 SMNVEV come from the germline V gene (reference sequence). For the CDR3, the DNA is TGTGCCAGCAGTTGGGGACTCAGGGGTAGTTCACCCCTCCACTTT. This gives the protein CASSWGLRGSSPLHF.

This clonotype occurred a few times. V usage is TRBV2 and J usage is TRBJ2-3; 8 bases are shared with TRBD1. Germline V gene data show CDR1 as SNHLY and CDR2 as FYNNEI. J lost 5 bases, V lost 6 bases, and 4 bases had no gene match. The CDR3 has 13 amino acids. The CDR3 region has the DNA TGTGCCAGCAGGCAGGGGGCGCGAGATACGCAGTATTTT. It is translated as CASRQGARDTQYF.

V is TRBV20-1 and J is TRBJ1-4, with 7 bases aligning to TRBD1. The germline CDR1 and CDR2 sequences are DFQATT and SNEGSKA (reference sequence). The CDR3 covers 12 residues. The CDR3 region is CMSRQGNEKLFF. CDR3 DNA sequence: TGCATGAGCCGACAGGGTAATGAAAAACTGTTTTTT.

The chain links TRBV12-3 or TRBV12-4 to TRBJ2-1; no clear D. This CDR3 is 12 amino acids long. The ends were cut back, 2 bases at V and 8 bases at J, with 7 bases in the middle. Here the CDR3 reads CASSLWTDEQFF. The CDR3 coding sequence is TGTGCCAGCAGTTTATGGACGGATGAGCAGTTCTTC.

The V gene is TRBV6-5, the J gene TRBJ2-7, with 11 bases fitting TRBD2. Germline V gene sequence: CDR1 MNHEY, CDR2 SVGAGI. The CDR3 has 16 amino acids. V gave up 0 bases and J gave up 3 bases; unmatched junction bases: 4. The CDR3 reads CASSYSLAGDYYEQYF. The DNA for the CDR3 is TGTGCCAGCAGTTACTCACTAGCGGGAGACTACTACGAGCAGTACTTC.

The chain carries TRBV7-3 and TRBJ2-6; 8 bases are a match to TRBD1. The CDR3 totals 18 residues. V dropped 1 base and J dropped 3; count of bases not matched to a gene: 8. From germline, CDR1 is SGHTA and CDR2 FQGTGA. CDR3 loop: CASSLNRDRGDGANVLTF. The DNA for the CDR3 is TGTGCCAGCAGCTTAAATCGTGACAGGGGAGATGGGGCCAACGTCCTGACTTTC.

The sample holds one count of this clonotype. The chain employs TRBV7-3 and TRBJ1-6; 9 nucleotides agree with TRBD1. CDR1 and CDR2 from the germline V gene are SGHTA and FQGTGA. The CDR3 is 14 residues long. Trimming took 7 bases from V and 9 from J; bases not matched to a gene: 7. In DNA form, the CDR3 reads TGTGCCAGCATGGTCCTACAGGGGGCTTCACCCCTCCACTTT. Its protein is CASMVLQGASPLHF.

The V call is TRBV5-1, the J call TRBJ2-5; TRBD2 agrees at 7 bases. The CDR3 loop spans 13 amino acids. CDR1 is SGHRS, CDR2 YFSETQ, per germline. The ends lost 2 bases at V and 3 bases at J; junction bases unmatched: 1. CDR3 bases: TGCGCCAGCAGCTTCGGGGGGAAAGAGACCCAGTACTTC. Translation: CASSFGGKETQYF.

This rearrangement joins TRBV20-1 to TRBJ1-2; no firm D call. Trimming left V 1 base short and J 2 bases short, with 8 bases between. Per the germline V gene, CDR1 is DFQATT and CDR2 is SNEGSKA (reference sequence). The CDR3 runs 13 residues. CDR3 coding DNA: TGCAGTGCTAGAGCCGGGGTAAACTATGGCTACACCTTC. It yields the protein CSARAGVNYGYTF.

The chain carries TRBV7-9 and TRBJ2-5; 7 bases fit TRBD2. This CDR3 is built from 14 residues. V shed 4 bases, J shed 2 bases, and the junction held 4 bases outside the gene matches. Looked up from germline, CDR1 is SEHNR and CDR2 is FQNEAQ (reference sequence). In DNA form, the CDR3 reads TGTGCCAGCAGCTCGGGGGGAGGGCAAGAGACCCAGTACTTC. The encoded protein is CASSSGGGQETQYF.

CDR3 protein: CASSHRTGGIYEQYF. The DNA of the CDR3 is TGTGCCAGCAGCCACCGGACAGGGGGTATCTACGAGCAGTACTTC. The chain is built from TRBV7-9 and TRBJ2-7; 10 bases agree with TRBD1. Germline V gene lookup returns CDR1 SEHNR and CDR2 FQNEAQ (reference sequence). This CDR3 has 15 residues. The V segment lost 5 bases and the J segment 3 bases; nucleotides outside the gene matches: 7.

This chain joins TRBV7-3 and TRBJ1-1, with a tentative D call TRBD1 (5 bases). Trimming stripped 5 bases from V and 10 bases from J, with 17 bases between. Germline lookup yields CDR1 SGHTA and CDR2 FQGTGA. This CDR3 has 13 amino acids. CDR3 sequence (DNA): TGTGCCAGCAGCCGCAGGGATGGGTTTGGAGCTTTCTTT. Translating it yields CASSRRDGFGAFF.

This clonotype was found a few times. V is TRBV7-3 and J is TRBJ2-1, with 9 nucleotides matching TRBD2. V was pared by 5 bases and J by 11 bases, with 4 bases of the junction left unmatched. This CDR3 contains 12 residues. Germline assignment: CDR1 SGHTA and CDR2 FQGTGA. The CDR3 here is CASSASGGQQFF. The CDR3 region has the DNA TGTGCCAGCAGCGCAAGCGGGGGGCAGCAGTTCTTC. The full variable domain, in which reference TRBV7-3 and TRBJ2-1 provide the parts outside the CDR3, is GAGVSQTPSNKVTEKGKYVELRCDPISGHTALYWYRQSLGQGPEFLIYFQGTGAADDSGLPNDRFFAVRPEGSVSTLKIQRTERGDSAVYLCASSASGGQQFFGPGTRLTVL.

This clonotype was detected a few times. The rearrangement links TRBV2 to TRBJ1-2; a possible D gene is TRBD1 (6 bases). The length of the CDR3 is 12 residues. Germline V gene sequence: CDR1 SNHLY, CDR2 FYNNEI. The V gene lost 7 bases and the J gene lost 4 bases, with 10 bases spanning the gap. The CDR3 bases are TGTGCCAGCATAAAGGACAGCTATGGCTACACCTTC. This sequence encodes CASIKDSYGYTF.

The rearrangement links TRBV10-3 to TRBJ2-6, with 10 bases matching TRBD2. V trimming: 4 bases; J trimming: 0 bases; junction bases outside the gene matches: 6. The CDR3 has 18 amino acids. Germline-derived CDR1 and CDR2 are ENHRY and SYGVKD. The CDR3 bases are TGTGCCATCAGTGCCTCTAGCGGGAGTGTCTCTGGGGCCAACGTCCTGACTTTC. Amino acids: CAISASSGSVSGANVLTF.

The rearrangement joins TRBV19 to TRBJ1-1; D is perhaps TRBD1 (6 bases). The CDR3 loop spans 14 amino acids. The V gene's germline CDR1 is LNHDA and CDR2 SQIVND (reference sequence). V was shortened by 3 bases and J by 1 base, with 9 bases between the two germline ends. The CDR3 nucleotides are TGTGCCAGTAGTATGGGGGCAGCGAACACTGAAGCTTTCTTT. Protein sequence: CASSMGAANTEAFF.

The chain links TRBV7-2 to TRBJ2-7, with a weak D call TRBD2 (5 bases). The CDR3 loop spans 14 amino acids. The ends were cut back, 5 bases at V and 0 bases at J, with 11 bases in the middle. Germline V gene sequence: CDR1 SGHTA, CDR2 FQGNSA. The DNA for the CDR3 is TGTGCCAGCAGCCCCCAGAGGGACTCCTACGAGCAGTACTTC. It encodes CASSPQRDSYEQYF.